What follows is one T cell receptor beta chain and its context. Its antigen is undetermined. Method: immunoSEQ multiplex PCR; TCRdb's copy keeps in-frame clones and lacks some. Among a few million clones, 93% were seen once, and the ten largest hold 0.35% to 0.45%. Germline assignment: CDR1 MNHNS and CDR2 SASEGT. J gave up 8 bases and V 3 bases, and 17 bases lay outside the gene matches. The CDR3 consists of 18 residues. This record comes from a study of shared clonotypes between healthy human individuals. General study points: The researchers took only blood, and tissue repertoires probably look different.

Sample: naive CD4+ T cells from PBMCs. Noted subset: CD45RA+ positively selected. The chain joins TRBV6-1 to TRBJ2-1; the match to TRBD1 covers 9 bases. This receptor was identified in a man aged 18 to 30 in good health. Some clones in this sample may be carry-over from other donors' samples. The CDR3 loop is CASSDKWSGTGRIDEQFF. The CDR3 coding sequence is TGTGCCAGCAGTGACAAATGGTCAGGGACAGGGAGGATCGATGAGCAGTTCTTC.